This TCR beta chain originates from a study of blood T cells in healthy people across ages. Study conclusions and caveats: TCR beta diversity correlated strongly with naive T cell percentage.

Using a J-beta primer mix together with a sample-barcoded 5' primer, a second PCR was run for roughly 6 to 12 cycles. Each single sample gave us at least 2.5 million CDR3-containing paired-end reads. Via MiXCR, TCRdb re-called the 5' RACE reads, giving one row per CDR3 protein. The data contain roughly 1,100,000 distinct CDR3 sequences, roughly a quarter of them singletons. This clonotype was observed at least ten times. The antigen is unknown. Trimming left V 6 bases short and J 2 bases short, with 10 bases between. The CDR3 extends over 13 amino acids. Per-sample yields of isolated PBMCs were at least 6.5 million. The same specimen was also included in a second study, on T cells of mothers and their children. In that study: A primer called M1S, used in the second PCR, added sample barcodes and 2-4 random nucleotides.

Specimen: blood. This clonotype originated in a girl aged 2-10 years in good health. The rearrangement links TRBV12-3 or TRBV12-4 to TRBJ2-5; possibly TRBD2 for D (5 bases). The CDR3 loop is CASSLSAQETQYF. CDR3 sequence (DNA): TGTGCCAGCAGCCTTAGCGCTCAAGAGACCCAGTACTTC.